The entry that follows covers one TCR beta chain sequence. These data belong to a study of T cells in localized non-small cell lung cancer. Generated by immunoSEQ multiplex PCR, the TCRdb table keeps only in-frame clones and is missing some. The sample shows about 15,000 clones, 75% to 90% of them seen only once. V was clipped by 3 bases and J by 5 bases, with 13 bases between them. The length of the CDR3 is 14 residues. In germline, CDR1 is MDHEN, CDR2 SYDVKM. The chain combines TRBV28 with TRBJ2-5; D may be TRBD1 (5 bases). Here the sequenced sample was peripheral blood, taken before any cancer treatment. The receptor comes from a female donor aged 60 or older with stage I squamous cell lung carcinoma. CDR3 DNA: TGTGCCAGCAGTTTTACGGCAGGGAAGGAGACCCAGTACTTC. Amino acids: CASSFTAGKETQYF.